Below, one T cell receptor beta chain is given with its context. What it binds is unknown. The junction departs from the called germline gene at one end, perhaps through a read error. The CDR3 runs 15 residues. Germline CDR1 reads SGHDN; CDR2 reads FVKESK. The record originates from a study of T cell responses to AZD1222 COVID-19 vaccine. Regarding the study as a whole: Reportedly, nearly half the spike-specific TCRs target unmutated variant regions. When two AZD1222 doses had been given, Spike-specific TCR breadth and depth rose.

Libraries were prepared by immunoSEQ multiplex PCR; TCRdb keeps only in-frame clonotypes and omits some of them. The table records approximately 170,000 clones, more than 80% of them present only once. Sample: peripheral blood, taken on day 0 of AZD1222 vaccination. The V and J genes are TRBV14 and TRBJ2-2; 8 bases are shared with TRBD1. The clonotype was recovered from an adult in good health. The CDR3 reads CASSQQGAKTGELFF. DNA for the CDR3: TGTGCCAGCAGCCAACAGGGGGCGAAGACCGGGGAGCTGTTTTTT.